What follows are 7 T cell receptor beta chains derived from one specimen sequenced in a study of regulatory T cells in long-lasting Graves disease. Time point: persistent/refractory GD, antithyroid drugs over 5 years with positive TRAb. Extracted PBMC RNA gave rise to the TCR library. Construction of the TCR beta libraries employed iRepertoire HTBI primers in conjunction with Arm-PCR of CDR3 regions. TCRdb re-called the multiplex PCR reads through MiXCR, storing one row per CDR3 protein. The sample has 600,000 to 800,000 distinct CDR3 sequences, approximately 29% seen once. The sample in question was peripheral blood mononuclear cells (PBMCs), obtained when the disease was refractory, from a patient treated with antithyroid drugs. All receptors derive from a female donor with Graves disease.

About this clonotype itself: A read error may be the cause here, since a much bigger clone is one base away. This sequence joins TRBV27 and TRBJ1-1; a weak D match, TRBD1 (6 bases). The length of the CDR3 is 14 residues. Germline V gene sequence: CDR1 MNHEY, CDR2 SMNVEV (reference sequence). Written as DNA, the CDR3 is TGTGCCAGCAGTTCAAGGTCGGGGGACACTGAAGCTTCCTTT. Amino acids: CASSSRSGDTEASF.

This clonotype was observed a handful of times. The junction departs from germline at one end; a sequencing error may be responsible. V and J are TRBV10-3 and TRBJ1-1, with 7 bases aligning to TRBD1. The CDR3 loop spans 13 amino acids. Germline-derived CDR1 and CDR2 are ENHRY and SYGVKD. The DNA of the CDR3 is TGTGTCATCATGGGACAGTCGAACACTGAAGCTTTCTTT. Translated: CVIMGQSNTEAFF.

Ten or more counts support this clonotype. This sequence joins TRBV28 and TRBJ1-2, with 7 positions matching TRBD1. CDR1 MDHEN and CDR2 SYDVKM come from the germline V gene. The trim removed 7 bases at V and 7 bases at J, leaving 9 bases unmatched. There are 13 residues in the CDR3. Here the CDR3 DNA reads TGTGCCAGCACTATCGGGACAGTTCTTGGCTACACCTTC. Encoded protein: CASTIGTVLGYTF.

The table lists this clonotype with many counts. The chain carries TRBV12-3 or TRBV12-4 and TRBJ1-2; D uncertain. V was trimmed by 7 bases and J by 6 bases, leaving 18 bases between them. The CDR3 is 14 amino acids. For the CDR3, the DNA is TGTGCCAGCAACCCGAGCGCCCGCCTGAATGGCTACACCTTC. Protein product: CASNPSARLNGYTF.

This clonotype was detected ten times or more. The junction departs from germline at one end; a sequencing error may be responsible. The rearrangement joins TRBV28 to TRBJ1-2; 7 nucleotides line up with TRBD1. This CDR3 has 12 residues. CDR1 and CDR2 from the germline V gene are MDHEN and SYDVKM. CDR3 region: CASRELPGQLAF. CDR3 DNA: TGTGCCAGCAGAGAACTGCCGGGACAGCTGGCCTTC.

This clonotype appeared a few times. The chain is built from TRBV10-3 and TRBJ1-4; 7 bases line up with TRBD1. Germline values: CDR1 ENHRY, CDR2 SYGVKD. J lost 5 bases, V lost 10 bases, and 10 bases had no gene match. The CDR3 covers 14 residues. The CDR3 loop reads CATQPGQPNEKLFF. The CDR3, as DNA: TGTGCCACCCAACCGGGACAGCCGAATGAAAAACTGTTTTTT.

The chain combines TRBV9 with TRBJ1-3; D is ambiguous. Germline-derived CDR1 and CDR2 are SGDLS and YYNGEE. V gave up 0 bases and J gave up 0 bases, with 13 bases separating them. The CDR3 runs 17 residues. The chain's CDR3 is CASSVASATGSGNTIYF. The CDR3 nucleotides read TGTGCCAGCAGCGTAGCGAGCGCGACCGGCTCTGGAAACACCATATATTTT. Complete variable domain (other parts from reference TRBV9 and TRBJ1-3): DSGVTQTPKHLITATGQRVTLRCSPRSGDLSVYWYQQSLDQGLQFLIQYYNGEERAKGNILERFSAQQFPDLHSELNLSSLELGDSALYFCASSVASATGSGNTIYFGEGSWLTVV.